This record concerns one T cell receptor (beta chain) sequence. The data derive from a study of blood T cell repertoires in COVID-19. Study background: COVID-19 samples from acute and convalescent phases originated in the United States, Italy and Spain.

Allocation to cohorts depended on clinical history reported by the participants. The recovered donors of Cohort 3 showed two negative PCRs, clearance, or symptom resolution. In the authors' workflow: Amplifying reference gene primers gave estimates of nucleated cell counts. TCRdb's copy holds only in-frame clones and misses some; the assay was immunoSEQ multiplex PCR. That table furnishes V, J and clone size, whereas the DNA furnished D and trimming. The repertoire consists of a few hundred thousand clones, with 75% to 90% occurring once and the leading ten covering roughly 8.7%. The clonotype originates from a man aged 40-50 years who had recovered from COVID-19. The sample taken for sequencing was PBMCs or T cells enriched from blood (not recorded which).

CDR3 residues: CSALAGGPNNEQFF. CDR3 nucleotides: TGCAGCGCCTTAGCGGGAGGGCCGAACAATGAGCAGTTCTTC. The rearrangement uses TRBV29-1 and TRBJ2-1; 11 bases fit TRBD2. CDR1 is SQVTM and CDR2 is ANQGSEA in the germline V gene. This CDR3 contains 14 residues. The V and J ends lost 7 bases and 5 bases, in that order; junction bases with no gene match: 7.